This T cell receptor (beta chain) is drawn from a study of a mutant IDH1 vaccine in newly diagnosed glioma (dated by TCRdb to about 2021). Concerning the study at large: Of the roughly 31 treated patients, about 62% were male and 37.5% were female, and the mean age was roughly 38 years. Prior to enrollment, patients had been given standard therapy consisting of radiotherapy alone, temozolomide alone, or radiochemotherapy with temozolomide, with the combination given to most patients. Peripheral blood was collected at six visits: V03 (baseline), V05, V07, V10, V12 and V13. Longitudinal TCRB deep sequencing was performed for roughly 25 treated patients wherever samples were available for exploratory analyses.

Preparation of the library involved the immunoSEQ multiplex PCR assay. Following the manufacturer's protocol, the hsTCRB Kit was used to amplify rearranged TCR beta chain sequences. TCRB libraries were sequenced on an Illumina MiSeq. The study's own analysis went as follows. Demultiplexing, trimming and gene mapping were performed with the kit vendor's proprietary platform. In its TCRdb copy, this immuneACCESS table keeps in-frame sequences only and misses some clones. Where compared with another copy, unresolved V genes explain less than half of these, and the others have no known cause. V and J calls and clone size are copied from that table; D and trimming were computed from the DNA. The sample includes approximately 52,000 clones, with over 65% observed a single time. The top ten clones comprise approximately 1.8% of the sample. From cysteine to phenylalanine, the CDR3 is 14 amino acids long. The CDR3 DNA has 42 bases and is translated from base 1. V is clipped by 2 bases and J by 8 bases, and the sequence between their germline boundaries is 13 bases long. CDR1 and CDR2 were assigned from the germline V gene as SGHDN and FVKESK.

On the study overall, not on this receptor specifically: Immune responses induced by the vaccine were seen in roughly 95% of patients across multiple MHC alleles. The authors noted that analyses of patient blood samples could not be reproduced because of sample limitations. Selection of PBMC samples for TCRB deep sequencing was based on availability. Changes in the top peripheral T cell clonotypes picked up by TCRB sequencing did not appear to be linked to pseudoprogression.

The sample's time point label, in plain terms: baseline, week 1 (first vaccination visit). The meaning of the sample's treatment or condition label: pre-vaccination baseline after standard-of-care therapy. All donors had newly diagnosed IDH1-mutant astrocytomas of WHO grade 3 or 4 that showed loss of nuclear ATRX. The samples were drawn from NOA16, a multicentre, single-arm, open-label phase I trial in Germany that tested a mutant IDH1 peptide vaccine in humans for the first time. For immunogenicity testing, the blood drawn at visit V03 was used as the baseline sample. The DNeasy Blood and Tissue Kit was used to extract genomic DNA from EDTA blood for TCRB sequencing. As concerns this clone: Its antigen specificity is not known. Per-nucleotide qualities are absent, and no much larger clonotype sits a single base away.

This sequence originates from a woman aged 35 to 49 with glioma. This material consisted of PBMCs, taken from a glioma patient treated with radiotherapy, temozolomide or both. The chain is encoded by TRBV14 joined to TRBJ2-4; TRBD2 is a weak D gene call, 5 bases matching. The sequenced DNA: TGTGCCAGCAGCCAATCCGGGGTCGTACACATTCAGTACTTC. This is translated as CASSQSGVVHIQYF.